A single sample is the source of the 14 T cell receptor beta chains below, sequenced in a study of long-term antiretroviral therapy in people with HIV (dated by TCRdb to the early 2020s). The immunoSEQ hsTCRB v3.0 assay was used at survey level resolution to sequence the TRB variable region. In TCRdb, the immuneACCESS table is reduced to in-frame sequences with V and J assigned. These tables do not hold every clone; where another copy was compared, an unresolved V gene accounts for under half, and the others remain unexplained. This sample holds about 16,000 clones; 70% to 90% were observed only once. The ten most abundant clones make up around 4.9% of the sample. The source material was unsorted PBMCs, sampled 0.5 years after starting antiretroviral therapy. All receptors derive from a woman in her forties with HIV.

The chain is built from TRBV19 and TRBJ1-2; perhaps TRBD1 as D (5 bases). CDR3 length equals 12 residues. V lost 8 bases to trimming and J lost 5 bases, with 12 bases between them. Germline loops: CDR1 LNHDA, CDR2 SQIVND (reference sequence). CDR3 DNA sequence: TGTGCCAGTGAAGGAGGGGATTATGGCTACACCTTC. It encodes CASEGGDYGYTF.

The chain is built from TRBV10-2 and TRBJ2-2, with a tentative D call TRBD2 (5 bases). Germline-derived CDR1 and CDR2 are WSHSY and SAAADI. This CDR3 region has 14 residues. With 6 bases removed from V and 5 bases from J, the gap between germline ends came to 13 bases. CDR3 sequence reads: CASSRKAVTGELFF. In DNA, the CDR3 is TGCGCCAGCAGCAGGAAAGCGGTGACCGGGGAGCTGTTTTTT.

V and J are TRBV27 and TRBJ2-1; D gene unclear. V dropped 6 bases and J dropped 5 bases, with 11 bases sitting between them. The CDR3 covers 13 residues. Looked up from germline, CDR1 is MNHEY and CDR2 is SMNVEV (reference sequence). This chain's CDR3 is CASRDLRDNEQFF. CDR3 in DNA: TGTGCCAGCAGGGACCTAAGGGACAATGAGCAGTTCTTC.

V is TRBV9 and J is TRBJ1-1; 7 bases map to TRBD1. The V segment lost 4 bases and the J segment 0 bases; nucleotides outside the gene matches: 6. The CDR3 length is 15 residues. Germline CDR1 and CDR2: SGDLS and YYNGEE. The CDR3 protein is CASSIEGALNTEAFF. The CDR3 region has the DNA TGTGCCAGCAGCATTGAGGGGGCCTTGAACACTGAAGCTTTCTTT.

The chain links TRBV7-6 to TRBJ2-1, with 10 bases matching TRBD1. Losses at the gene ends were 7 bases for V and 8 bases for J; bases not matched to a gene: 8. Germline V CDR1 and CDR2: SGHVS, FNYEAQ. The CDR3 sequence is 14 residues long. CDR3 sequence reads: CASTLGQGMYEQFF. As DNA, the CDR3 is TGTGCCAGCACTCTGGGACAGGGGATGTATGAGCAGTTCTTC. Supplemented by reference TRBV7-6 and TRBJ2-1, the full variable domain reads GAGVSQSPRYKVTKRGQDVALRCDPISGHVSLYWYRQALGQGPEFLTYFNYEAQQDKSGLPNDRFSAERPEGSISTLTIQRTEQRDSAMYRCASTLGQGMYEQFFGPGTRLTVL.

V is TRBV6-5 and J is TRBJ2-3; TRBD2 matches 10 bases. CDR1 is MNHEY, CDR2 SVGAGI, per germline. V dropped 6 bases and J dropped 2; count of bases not matched to a gene: 5. The CDR3 has 15 residues. DNA for the CDR3: TGTGCCAGCAGCCTAGCGGGAGTGAACACAGATACGCAGTATTTT. It specifies CASSLAGVNTDTQYF.

This clone occurred a few times. The chain employs TRBV19 and TRBJ1-2; 7 nucleotides agree with TRBD1. CDR1 and CDR2 from the germline V gene are LNHDA and SQIVND (reference sequence). With 3 bases clipped from V and 3 bases from J, the junction kept 4 bases outside the gene matches. This CDR3 contains 14 residues. CDR3 amino acids: CASSIGGGDYGYTF. CDR3 DNA sequence: TGTGCCAGTAGTATCGGAGGGGGCGACTATGGCTACACCTTC. Together with reference TRBV19 and TRBJ1-2, the CDR3 gives the full variable domain: DGGITQSPKYLFRKEGQNVTLSCEQNLNHDAMYWYRQDPGQGLRLIYYSQIVNDFQKGDIAEGYSVSREKKESFPLTVTSAQKNPTAFYLCASSIGGGDYGYTFGSGTRLTVV.

This clone occurred a few times. This chain links TRBV29-1 with TRBJ1-3, with a weak D call TRBD1 (6 bases). V was trimmed by 3 bases and J by 16 bases, leaving 28 bases between them. The CDR3 has 15 amino acids. Germline CDR1 is SQVTM and CDR2 is ANQGSEA. This chain's CDR3 is CSVEGGSSSEHHWYF. In nucleotides, the CDR3 is TGCAGCGTTGAGGGGGGCTCGTCTTCGGAACACCATTGGTATTTT.

The chain is built from TRBV7-6 and TRBJ2-3, with D unclear. CDR3 length equals 16 residues. The germline gives CDR1 SGHVS, CDR2 FNYEAQ. V was pared by 3 bases and J by 7 bases, with 20 bases between. CDR3 protein: CASSFPPLAEQNTQYF. The DNA of the CDR3 is TGTGCCAGCAGCTTCCCGCCCCTGGCAGAACAAAATACGCAGTATTTT.

The V gene is TRBV7-9, the J gene TRBJ1-1; unclear D gene. The germline V and J ends were trimmed by 1 base and 1 base, with 7 bases remaining between them. The CDR3 has 14 residues. Germline V gene lookup returns CDR1 SEHNR and CDR2 FQNEAQ (reference sequence). CDR3 nucleotides: TGTGCCAGCAGCTTAGGGTATTCGAACACTGAAGCTTTCTTT. Its protein is CASSLGYSNTEAFF.

This clone was recorded only once. The gene calls are TRBV7-9 and TRBJ1-1; D is unresolved. Per germline, CDR1 SEHNR and CDR2 FQNEAQ (reference sequence). V was trimmed by 0 bases and J by 3 bases, leaving 2 bases between them. CDR3 length: 12 amino acids. The CDR3 coding sequence is TGTGCCAGCAGCTTAGCATACACTGAAGCTTTCTTT. Translation gives CASSLAYTEAFF. The variable domain in full, with the rest retrieved from reference TRBV7-9 and TRBJ1-1, is DTGVSQNPRHKITKRGQNVTFRCDPISEHNRLYWYRQTLGQGPEFLTYFQNEAQLEKSRLLSDRFSAERPKGSFSTLEIQRTEQGDSAMYLCASSLAYTEAFFGQGTRLTVV.

A single count supports this clone. The rearrangement joins TRBV7-2 to TRBJ2-5; D is possibly TRBD2 (6 bases). The germline V gene has CDR1 SGHTA and CDR2 FQGNSA. This CDR3 comprises 14 residues. The V end lost 5 bases, the J end lost 7 bases, and 17 bases lay between the germline ends. As DNA, the CDR3 is TGTGCCAGCAGCCCAGACCAGCGGGTGGGGACCCAGTACTTC. This gives the protein CASSPDQRVGTQYF.

This sequence joins TRBV6-5 and TRBJ2-7, with D tentatively TRBD1 (6 bases). The CDR3 contains 15 residues. The V gene lost 2 bases and the J gene lost 0 bases, with 11 bases spanning the gap. CDR1 is MNHEY and CDR2 is SVGAGI in the germline V gene. CDR3 nucleotides: TGTGCCAGCAGTTACGCACCGGACAGCTCCTACGAGCAGTACTTC. Translation: CASSYAPDSSYEQYF.

The chain combines TRBV6-5 with TRBJ1-2; unclear D gene. Trimming cost V 5 bases and J 8 bases, with 15 bases left between them. In germline, CDR1 is MNHEY, CDR2 SVGAGI. The CDR3 runs 13 residues. This CDR3 reads CASSNGLGRGYTF. The CDR3 DNA reads TGTGCCAGCAGTAACGGACTCGGGAGGGGCTACACCTTC.